This TCR beta chain is from a study of beta chain features in type 1 diabetes. Broader study findings: Any HLA-type effect on TCRB rearrangement remained unresolved here.

Averaging approximately 120 mL, one heparinised blood draw came from each individual donor. Purity (above 98%) was reached by all sorted populations. This clone turned up a few times. Its target is unknown. The CDR3 spans 14 residues. CDR1 and CDR2 (germline): MNHNS, SASEGT. The V end lost 2 bases, the J end lost 2 bases, and 10 bases lay between the germline ends. Expressed TCRB transcripts got sequenced, as all isolated RNA was reverse transcribed. Clones were sequenced by immunoSEQ multiplex PCR, and TCRdb holds only the in-frame ones, with some missing. Among over 120,000 clones, roughly a tenth were seen once, and the ten largest hold about 0.68%.

Sequenced material: central memory CD4+ T cells from blood. V gene TRBV6-1 combines with J gene TRBJ2-7, with TRBD2 as a possible D gene (5 bases). The sequence was obtained from a man in his late teens or twenties in good health. CDR3 protein: CASSESSVAYEQYF. The DNA of the CDR3 is TGTGCCAGCAGTGAAAGTAGCGTAGCCTACGAGCAGTACTTC.